This T cell receptor (beta chain) was identified in a study of response to subunit inactivated influenza vaccine. MiXCR, run by TCRdb on the RT-PCR reads, gives a single entry per CDR3 protein. The sample comprises about 520,000 distinct CDR3 sequences, around 25% of which are singletons, and around 2% rests with the top ten. As concerns this clonotype: What it binds is not known.

Losses at the gene ends were 2 bases for V and 0 bases for J; bases not matched to a gene: 8. The CDR3 sequence is 17 residues long. Per germline, CDR1 MDHEN and CDR2 SYDVKM. Overall study findings and caveats: Seasonal influenza vaccination, on each occasion, was suggested by the authors to recruit few new T cells.

V and J are TRBV28 and TRBJ2-3; TRBD2 matches at 7 bases. Material: CD4+ T cells sorted from PBMCs, obtained roughly 5 days after vaccination. This sequence originates from a man aged 45-60 years who received an inactivated influenza vaccine. The CDR3 here is CASSLIRGAGSTDTQYF. CDR3 DNA sequence: TGTGCCAGCAGTTTAATCCGGGGAGCGGGAAGCACAGATACGCAGTATTTT.